These 16 T cell receptor beta chains came from one sample sequenced in a study of response to subunit inactivated influenza vaccine (dated by TCRdb to 2016 to 2019). Reading the label with the study, this specimen's time point is: approximately 40 days after influenza vaccine administration. The library was produced with RT-PCR. TCRdb shows the sequencer as Illumina HiSeq 2500. TCRdb ran its own pipeline on the public reads, namely fastp trimming at Q25 and MiXCR clone calling, and kept in-frame beta chains. Under each unique CDR3 protein, matching rows form one entry showing the most common genes and DNA. Recorded for this sample are 430,000 or so distinct CDR3 sequences; roughly 11% of them occurred a single time. The top ten constitute about an eighth of the sample. This specimen was PBMCs from blood, taken more than 35 days after vaccination. Every receptor here comes from a man aged 45-65 years who received an inactivated influenza vaccine. Donor details come from another sample of the same person, matched by shared clones.

This clonotype was found a few times. The chain joins TRBV12-3 or TRBV12-4 to TRBJ2-2; no reliable D call. This CDR3 has 16 amino acids. Trimming stripped 1 base from V and 2 bases from J, with 11 bases between. The CDR3 loop reads CASSLVGRLNTGELFF. DNA for the CDR3: TGTGCCAGCAGTTTAGTAGGCAGGCTAAACACCGGGGAGCTGTTTTTT.

This clonotype has just a few counts. The CDR3 here is CASSLVAGDSGEQFF. As DNA, the CDR3 is TGCGCCAGCAGCTTGGTGGCAGGCGATAGCGGTGAGCAGTTCTTC. This sequence joins TRBV5-1 and TRBJ2-1; the D gene is possibly TRBD2 (6 bases). Trimming removed 0 bases from V and 9 bases from J, with 16 bases in between. The CDR3 has 15 amino acids. The germline V gene encodes CDR1 SGHRS and CDR2 YFSETQ.

This clonotype was counted between two and nine times. The rearrangement joins TRBV27 to TRBJ2-5; TRBD2 is a possible D gene (6 bases). Germline CDR1 is MNHEY and CDR2 is SMNVEV (reference sequence). V dropped 2 bases and J dropped 7 bases, with 17 bases sitting between them. The CDR3 extends over 15 amino acids. CDR3 in DNA: TGTGCCAGCAGTTTAAGGGGACTCGCCGGAGCGACCCAGTACTTC. Amino acids: CASSLRGLAGATQYF.

This clonotype was observed a handful of times. The J gene is TRBJ1-1, the V gene TRBV12-3 or TRBV12-4; D might be TRBD1 (6 bases). This CDR3 is 15 amino acids long. Between the trimmed V and J ends, which lost 3 bases and 1 base, there was a span of 12 bases. The CDR3 here is CASSFFGGQNTEAFF. The DNA of the CDR3 is TGTGCCAGCAGTTTTTTCGGGGGGCAGAACACTGAAGCTTTCTTT.

This clonotype was counted only a few times. This chain connects TRBV12-3 or TRBV12-4 to TRBJ2-1; no clear D gene. Trimming removed 2 bases from V and 2 bases from J, with 10 bases in between. The CDR3 spans 15 residues. The CDR3 bases are TGTGCCAGCAGTTTATTGGGCCCTGCCTACAATGAGCAGTTCTTC. This sequence encodes CASSLLGPAYNEQFF.

For this clonotype: A read error may produce the germline difference seen at one junction end. V is TRBV5-1 and J is TRBJ2-7; 8 bases match TRBD2. Per the germline V gene, CDR1 is SGHRS and CDR2 is YFSETQ. The CDR3 consists of 14 residues. CDR3 nucleotide sequence: TGCGCCAGCAGCTTGCAGCGGGAGTCCTCCGAGCAGTACTTC. Its protein product is CASSLQRESSEQYF.

This clonotype was seen a few times. The V gene is TRBV15, the J gene TRBJ2-3; D might be TRBD2 (7 bases). Per the germline V gene, CDR1 is LNHNV and CDR2 is YYDKDF (reference sequence). The CDR3 is 17 residues long. V was pared by 2 bases and J by 4 bases, with 19 bases between. In DNA, the CDR3 is TGTGCCACCAGCAGAAGCGGGACAACCCCCTTTCCAGATACGCAGTATTTT. Amino acids: CATSRSGTTPFPDTQYF.

The CDR3: CASSATTGVYGYTF. DNA for the CDR3: TGTGCCAGCAGCGCCACTACAGGGGTCTATGGCTACACCTTC. V is TRBV2 and J is TRBJ1-2; 7 bases map to TRBD1. The V gene end was trimmed by 6 bases and the J gene end by 4 bases; junction bases not matched to a gene: 8. The CDR3 consists of 14 residues. Germline V CDR1 and CDR2: SNHLY, FYNNEI.

This clonotype came up a few times. This chain links TRBV29-1 with TRBJ2-1, with TRBD2 identical over 10 bases. This CDR3 contains 13 residues. Germline V lookup: CDR1 SQVTM, CDR2 ANQGSEA. V was clipped by 5 bases and J by 3 bases; unmatched bases: 1. For the CDR3, the DNA is TGCAGCGTTCGGACTAGCGGCTACAATGAGCAGTTCTTC. It encodes CSVRTSGYNEQFF.

This clonotype has a handful of counts. The chain joins TRBV6-4 to TRBJ2-1; 7 bases map to TRBD2. The V and J ends lost 5 bases and 8 bases, in that order; junction bases with no gene match: 6. This CDR3 spans 13 amino acids. Germline V gives CDR1 MRHNA, CDR2 SNTAGT. The CDR3 is CASSRDYGDEQFF. CDR3 coding DNA: TGTGCCAGCAGTCGGGACTATGGAGATGAGCAGTTCTTC.

This clonotype was counted a few times. The chain uses TRBV11-1 and TRBJ2-3, with 8 bases that match TRBD1. V lost 4 bases, J lost 2 bases, and 5 bases stayed unmatched. CDR3 length equals 15 residues. The germline CDR1 and CDR2 sequences are SGHAT and FQDESV (reference sequence). CDR3: CASSYGQGSTDTQYF. The CDR3 DNA reads as TGTGCCAGCAGCTACGGACAGGGTTCCACAGATACGCAGTATTTT.

This clonotype was counted a few times. The V gene is TRBV9, the J gene TRBJ1-1, with no clear D. Trimming took 0 bases from V and 3 from J, leaving 3 bases between them. The germline gives CDR1 SGDLS, CDR2 YYNGEE. The CDR3 runs 12 residues. DNA for the CDR3: TGTGCCAGCAGCGTAGAGGACACTGAAGCTTTCTTT. As protein: CASSVEDTEAFF. The full variable domain, with the rest looked up from reference TRBV9 and TRBJ1-1, is DSGVTQTPKHLITATGQRVTLRCSPRSGDLSVYWYQQSLDQGLQFLIQYYNGEERAKGNILERFSAQQFPDLHSELNLSSLELGDSALYFCASSVEDTEAFFGQGTRLTVV.

This chain links TRBV9 with TRBJ2-4; 13 bases map to TRBD2. This CDR3 spans 18 amino acids. Per germline, CDR1 SGDLS and CDR2 YYNGEE. V was clipped by 4 bases and J by 1 base; unmatched bases: 8. CDR3 sequence: CASSRGLAGLLAKNIQYF. As DNA, the CDR3 is TGTGCCAGCAGCCGGGGACTAGCGGGGTTGTTGGCCAAAAACATTCAGTACTTC. The whole variable domain, filled in from reference TRBV9 and TRBJ2-4, reads DSGVTQTPKHLITATGQRVTLRCSPRSGDLSVYWYQQSLDQGLQFLIQYYNGEERAKGNILERFSAQQFPDLHSELNLSSLELGDSALYFCASSRGLAGLLAKNIQYFGAGTRLSVL.

This clonotype was recorded at least ten times. The chain employs TRBV20-1 and TRBJ2-3; possibly TRBD1 or TRBD2 for D (5 bases each). This CDR3 is built from 14 residues. Germline CDR1 DFQATT, CDR2 SNEGSKA (reference sequence). In DNA, the CDR3 is TGCAGCCTCAACCGGGGCGGACACACAGATACGCAGTATTTT. This translates into CSLNRGGHTDTQYF.

This clonotype has only a few counts. The genes are TRBV5-1 and TRBJ2-7; 12 bases map to TRBD2. This CDR3 contains 15 residues. CDR1 and CDR2 (germline): SGHRS, YFSETQ. The trim removed 1 base at V and 7 bases at J, leaving 6 bases unmatched. DNA of the CDR3: TGCGCCAGCAGCTTGACCGGACTAGCGGGGATAGAGCAGTACTTC. The encoded protein is CASSLTGLAGIEQYF.

This clonotype was detected a few times. The CDR3, as DNA: TGCGCCAGCAGCTATGTTGGGGTTCCCAACTATGGCTACACCTTC. Amino acids: CASSYVGVPNYGYTF. V and J are TRBV5-1 and TRBJ1-2; no reliable D call. Trimming removed 3 bases from V and 2 bases from J, with 14 bases in between. The CDR3 extends over 15 amino acids. CDR1 and CDR2 (germline): SGHRS, YFSETQ. The entire variable domain, with the rest obtained from reference TRBV5-1 and TRBJ1-2, is as follows: KAGVTQTPRYLIKTRGQQVTLSCSPISGHRSVSWYQQTPGQGLQFLFEYFSETQRNKGNFPGRFSGRQFSNSRSEMNVSTLELGDSALYLCASSYVGVPNYGYTFGSGTRLTVV.